The entry below gives a single T cell receptor (beta chain) sequence along with its context. Its antigen is not identified. The data originate from a study of Ad26.COV2.S vaccination and SARS-CoV-2 variants. General study results and limits: It was vaccine recipients, not placebo recipients, who had the higher spike-specific TCR breadth. There was a possibility that the TCR breadth and depth analyses underestimated total T cell responses.

Treatment reported: over 15 received Ad26.COV2.S at low or high dose, single or two shots; a few received placebo; per-sample allocation not given. Sample collection was performed on day 63 after the first vaccine or placebo injection. Method: immunoSEQ multiplex PCR; TCRdb's copy keeps in-frame clones and lacks some. The table records some 480,000 clones, about 83% of them present only once. The V gene's germline CDR1 is SGHTA and CDR2 FQGNSA. The CDR3 extends over 14 amino acids. V shed 0 bases and J shed 5 bases, with 8 bases lying between them. V and J are TRBV7-2 and TRBJ2-1; D perhaps matches TRBD1 (5 bases). The sample was peripheral blood, taken in a trial of Ad26.COV2.S vaccine versus placebo. This TCR was sampled from a person aged 18 to 65 who received the Ad26.COV2.S COVID-19 vaccine or a placebo. The CDR3 region is CASSLAGQNNEQFF. CDR3 in DNA: TGTGCCAGCAGCTTAGCCGGACAAAACAATGAGCAGTTCTTC.